These T cell receptor beta chains were read from a single sample in a study of T-cell memory formation after mild COVID-19. TCRdb re-derived calls from the 5' RACE reads in MiXCR, one entry per CDR3 protein. The table has 150,000 to 200,000 distinct CDR3 sequences, around 15% seen once. The sample was PBMCs or a T cell subset sorted from them (not recorded which). These receptors came from an adult woman who had mild COVID-19 (a few samples of this study predate the infection). Cell type and time point are not known. Both conserved end residues are part of each CDR3. D genes are given only for firm matches. Some rows mark clone size as missing; the rest say once, few, many or name a class of expanded clone.

d_call | j_call | clone_size | v_call | cdr3_aa | cdr3_nt
TRBD1 | TRBJ2-7 | NA | TRBV12-3/TRBV12-4 | CASSLGQGKQYF | TGTGCCAGCAGCTTAGGACAGGGAAAGCAGTACTTC
NA | TRBJ2-1 | few | TRBV6-6 | CASAPSRNEQFF | TGTGCCAGCGCCCCCTCTAGGAATGAGCAGTTCTTC
NA | TRBJ2-7 | NA | TRBV10-3 | CAIRWEVTYEQYF | TGTGCCATAAGGTGGGAAGTGACCTACGAGCAGTACTTC
TRBD1 | TRBJ1-1 | NA | TRBV15 | CATSRVRPGQGANTEAFF | TGTGCCACCAGCAGAGTTAGACCGGGACAGGGGGCGAACACTGAAGCTTTCTTT
TRBD1 | TRBJ1-1 | few | TRBV7-3 | CASSSGGQALNTEAFF | TGTGCCAGCAGCTCTGGGGGACAGGCCCTTAACACTGAAGCTTTCTTT
NA | TRBJ2-2 | few | TRBV20-1 | CSAGEPGGSGELFF | TGCAGTGCCGGTGAACCGGGGGGCTCCGGGGAGCTGTTTTTT
NA | TRBJ1-2 | NA | TRBV12-3/TRBV12-4 | CASSSPPGVRGYTF | TGTGCCAGCAGTTCCCCCCCGGGGGTCCGTGGCTACACCTTC
NA | TRBJ2-1 | few | TRBV7-9 | CASSDLEGDQDEQFF | TGTGCCAGCAGCGATCTGGAGGGGGACCAGGATGAGCAGTTCTTC
TRBD2 | TRBJ2-3 | few | TRBV4-1 | CASTTWAGTRDGDTQYF | TGCGCCAGCACAACCTGGGCCGGGACTAGAGATGGAGATACGCAGTATTTT
NA | TRBJ2-2 | NA | TRBV19 | CASSIWETGELFF | TGTGCCAGTAGTATATGGGAGACCGGGGAGCTGTTTTTT
NA | TRBJ2-3 | few | TRBV4-3 | CASSQDVRDVSDTQYF | TGCGCTAGCAGCCAAGATGTCAGGGATGTGTCAGATACGCAGTATTTT
NA | TRBJ1-2 | NA | TRBV9 | CASSPARSYGYTF | TGTGCCAGCAGCCCCGCCCGGAGCTATGGCTACACCTTC
TRBD2 | TRBJ2-3 | many | TRBV7-9 | CASSLGTSGRMGTDTQYF | TGTGCCAGCAGCCTCGGGACTAGCGGGAGGATGGGCACAGATACGCAGTATTTT
NA | TRBJ1-4 | once | TRBV2 | CASSGGRTEKLFF | TGTGCCAGCAGTGGAGGACGGACCGAAAAACTGTTTTTT
TRBD1 | TRBJ1-1 | NA | TRBV29-1 | CSVAQGDTEAFF | TGCAGCGTCGCACAGGGGGACACTGAAGCTTTCTTT
NA | TRBJ1-2 | few | TRBV20-1 | CSARLLDGYTF | TGCAGTGCTAGACTTCTAGATGGCTACACCTTC
NA | TRBJ2-5 | few | TRBV5-1 | CASSPGGQVLETQYF | TGCGCCAGCAGCCCTGGAGGGCAGGTCTTGGAGACCCAGTACTTC
NA | TRBJ2-3 | few | TRBV9 | CASSSHSGGATDTQYF | TGTGCCAGCAGCTCCCATTCGGGGGGCGCCACAGATACGCAGTATTTT
TRBD2 | TRBJ2-3 | few | TRBV7-6 | CASSLVPGGGISTDTQYF | TGTGCCAGCAGCTTAGTCCCGGGAGGCGGGATTAGCACAGATACGCAGTATTTT
TRBD2 | TRBJ2-7 | NA | TRBV20-1 | CSAKRPSGYEQYF | TGCAGTGCTAAACGGCCTAGCGGCTACGAGCAGTACTTC
NA | TRBJ1-1 | few | TRBV24-1 | CATSDPLGTEAFF | TGTGCCACCAGTGATCCCTTGGGGACTGAAGCTTTCTTT
NA | TRBJ2-7 | few | TRBV5-1 | CASSLAPDFASGEQYF | TGCGCCAGCAGCTTGGCCCCCGACTTCGCAAGTGGAGAGCAGTACTTC
TRBD2 | TRBJ2-5 | many | TRBV12-3/TRBV12-4 | CASKTGTSNQETQYF | TGTGCCAGCAAAACCGGGACTAGCAATCAAGAGACCCAGTACTTC
NA | TRBJ2-4 | NA | TRBV11-2 | CASSSYRGDLQYF | TGTGCCAGCAGCTCATACCGAGGGGACTTACAGTACTTC
TRBD1 | TRBJ1-5 | NA | TRBV6-2/TRBV6-3 | CASSYFQGATSNQPQHF | TGTGCCAGCAGTTACTTTCAGGGGGCGACTTCCAATCAGCCCCAGCATTTT
NA | TRBJ2-3 | few | TRBV6-6 | CASSPRRTDTQYF | TGTGCCAGCAGCCCACGGCGCACAGATACGCAGTATTTT
TRBD1 | TRBJ2-7 | NA | TRBV7-2 | CASSLAQGAPYEQYF | TGTGCCAGCAGCTTAGCGCAGGGGGCTCCCTACGAGCAGTACTTC
NA | TRBJ2-7 | few | TRBV6-5 | CASLGGTYEQYF | TGTGCCAGCCTAGGCGGTACCTACGAGCAGTACTTC
TRBD2 | TRBJ2-7 | many | TRBV7-9 | CASSSRRAGAYEQYF | TGTGCCAGCAGCTCTCGTAGGGCGGGAGCCTACGAGCAGTACTTC
NA | TRBJ2-1 | NA | TRBV7-6 | CASSLVSLAPLHNEQFF | TGTGCCAGCAGCTTAGTCTCCCTAGCGCCATTACACAATGAGCAGTTCTTC
TRBD1 | TRBJ2-7 | many | TRBV4-1 | CASSHLPGQGASGEQYF | TGCGCCAGCAGCCATCTTCCGGGACAGGGTGCGTCCGGGGAGCAGTACTTC
NA | TRBJ2-2 | many | TRBV19 | CASRRASNTGELFF | TGTGCCAGTAGGCGTGCCTCGAACACCGGGGAGCTGTTTTTT
NA | TRBJ2-2 | many | TRBV15 | CATSRTMEPGGTGELFF | TGTGCCACCAGCAGAACCATGGAGCCCGGAGGGACCGGGGAGCTGTTTTTT
TRBD2 | TRBJ2-1 | few | TRBV4-3 | CASSITALADNEQFF | TGCGCCAGCAGCATAACGGCGCTAGCGGACAATGAGCAGTTCTTC